This is a list of T cell receptor beta chains from one sample in a study of CD8 T cells in ankylosing spondylitis. Each CDR3 protein gets one entry after TCRdb re-called the 5' RACE reads with MiXCR. The sample carries 250,000 to 300,000 distinct CDR3 sequences, 18% recorded once. Sample: blood, either unsorted or a sorted T cell fraction (not recorded which). These receptors were taken from a male donor with ankylosing spondylitis or in good health (not recorded which). CDR3s include the opening cysteine and the closing phenylalanine or tryptophan. The D gene is left open where the match is weak. Size values are once, few and many counts, or a class for expanded clones, and some rows have none.

TGCAGTGCTAGAGATCGCGGCGATAGCAATCAGCCCCAGCATTTT	CSARDRGDSNQPQHF	TRBJ1-5	NA	15	NA	TRBV20-1
TGTGCCAGCAGCTTAGGAAGGGAGAACACAGATACGCAGTATTTT	CASSLGRENTDTQYF	TRBJ2-3	NA	15	NA	TRBV7-8
TGTGCCAGCAGCCCATGGGTTCCGGGACTAGCGGGAAGGGTCTACGAGCAGTACTTC	CASSPWVPGLAGRVYEQYF	TRBJ2-7	TRBD2	19	NA	TRBV5-6
TGCAGCGTACTGGGACTAGCGGGGCACACCGGGGAGCTGTTTTTT	CSVLGLAGHTGELFF	TRBJ2-2	TRBD2	15	few	TRBV29-1
TGTGCCAGCAGTTACGGGCGAACTAGCGGGAATGTCCACGAGCAGTACTTC	CASSYGRTSGNVHEQYF	TRBJ2-7	TRBD2	17	few	TRBV6-5
TGTGCCAGCAGGCGGGCAGGGTGGTACGAGCAGTACTTC	CASRRAGWYEQYF	TRBJ2-7	NA	13	NA	TRBV28
TGTGCCAGCAGTTACATAGGCCCCACAGATACGCAGTATTTT	CASSYIGPTDTQYF	TRBJ2-3	NA	14	NA	TRBV6-5
TGTGCTAGTGGTTTGGTACTGGGTGGGATATACAATGAGCAGTTCTTC	CASGLVLGGIYNEQFF	TRBJ2-1	NA	16	few	TRBV12-5
TGCAGTGCTAGCGGATTTAGCGGGGGTGCCACAGATACGCAGTATTTT	CSASGFSGGATDTQYF	TRBJ2-3	TRBD2	16	few	TRBV20-1
TGCGCCAGCAGCTTGGGGACAAGTGAATTACTGGAGCAGTACTTC	CASSLGTSELLEQYF	TRBJ2-7	NA	15	many	TRBV5-1
TGTGCCAGCAGCCCATCGACTGTGAACACTGAAGCTTTCTTT	CASSPSTVNTEAFF	TRBJ1-1	NA	14	many	TRBV12-3/TRBV12-4
TGTGCCAGCAGGGGAGCGGGAGACTTAGATACGCAGTATTTT	CASRGAGDLDTQYF	TRBJ2-3	TRBD2	14	NA	TRBV9
TGCAGCGTTGAGCGGGACGGCCAAGAGACCCAGTACTTC	CSVERDGQETQYF	TRBJ2-5	NA	13	few	TRBV29-1
TGCAGCGTTGAAGGGACAGGGGGCTATGGCTACACCTTC	CSVEGTGGYGYTF	TRBJ1-2	TRBD1	13	NA	TRBV29-1
TGTGCCAGCAGCCAAGATTTCCGGGGACAAGAGACCCAGTACTTC	CASSQDFRGQETQYF	TRBJ2-5	NA	15	few	TRBV3-1
TGTGCCAGCAGCTGGACAGGGTTCGATGGCTACACCTTC	CASSWTGFDGYTF	TRBJ1-2	TRBD1	13	NA	TRBV5-6
TGCAGCGTTGAAGATGGGACAGGGTTCTCTGGGGCCAACGTCCTGACTTTC	CSVEDGTGFSGANVLTF	TRBJ2-6	TRBD1	17	many	TRBV29-1
TGCAGCGTTGAACCCTGGACTAGCGACTACAATGAGCAGTTCTTC	CSVEPWTSDYNEQFF	TRBJ2-1	TRBD2	15	many	TRBV29-1
TGTGCCACCAGTGATTTTCGTGCAGATACGCAGTATTTT	CATSDFRADTQYF	TRBJ2-3	NA	13	NA	TRBV24-1
TGCAGCGTTGTAACTAGCGGGATCGTATACGAGCAGTACTTC	CSVVTSGIVYEQYF	TRBJ2-7	TRBD2	14	few	TRBV29-1
TGCAGCGTTGCTGGGGCGGGGTACACTGAAGCTTTCTTT	CSVAGAGYTEAFF	TRBJ1-1	NA	13	NA	TRBV29-1
TGTGCCAGCAGTCACCGGGACAGGAGAGGCGAGCAGTACTTC	CASSHRDRRGEQYF	TRBJ2-7	TRBD1	14	NA	TRBV27
TGTGCCAGCTCACCTCCCAGGGAACGGGGTGGCACTGAAGCTTTCTTT	CASSPPRERGGTEAFF	TRBJ1-1	NA	16	few	TRBV18
TGTGCCAGCAGCCCGACGGGGCGTAGCAGCACAGATACGCAGTATTTT	CASSPTGRSSTDTQYF	TRBJ2-3	NA	16	NA	TRBV3-1
TGCAGCGTTGAAGAGGAGACAGGGGAGGACTACGAGCAGTACTTC	CSVEEETGEDYEQYF	TRBJ2-7	TRBD1	15	few	TRBV29-1
TGTGCCAGCAGTTCCCTCGCCAGGGGCCTAGAAGATGGCTACACCTTC	CASSSLARGLEDGYTF	TRBJ1-2	NA	16	few	TRBV27
TGTGCCAGCGGCGATAATTCACCCCTCCACTTT	CASGDNSPLHF	TRBJ1-6	NA	11	few	TRBV2
TGTGCCAGCAGTTTATCACTAGCGGGCGGGGCGGAGCAGTACTTC	CASSLSLAGGAEQYF	TRBJ2-7	TRBD2	15	once	TRBV28
TGTGCCATCAGTGACGAAGGTCAGGGTGGCACAGATACGCAGTATTTT	CAISDEGQGGTDTQYF	TRBJ2-3	NA	16	few	TRBV10-3
TGTGCCAGCAGTTTAAGGGTCGGGACTGAGATCTATGGCTACACCTTC	CASSLRVGTEIYGYTF	TRBJ1-2	NA	16	NA	TRBV27
TGCGCCAGCAGTGGGGGGGCAGACTACGAGCAGTACTTC	CASSGGADYEQYF	TRBJ2-7	NA	13	many	TRBV10-2
TGTGCCAGCAGTTTTCGGCCAGGGGCGACAGATACGCAGTATTTT	CASSFRPGATDTQYF	TRBJ2-3	NA	15	few	TRBV12-3/TRBV12-4
TGTGCCAGCAGTCTGGCGGGAGATTACACCGGGGAGCTGTTTTTT	CASSLAGDYTGELFF	TRBJ2-2	TRBD2	15	many	TRBV6-2/TRBV6-3
TGTGCCAGCAGTTACTCGCCGTTTTACGAGCAGTACTTC	CASSYSPFYEQYF	TRBJ2-7	NA	13	many	TRBV6-5
TGCGCCAGCAGCCAAGGAGCAGGGGCCCTGAGAGTCTATGGCTACACCTTC	CASSQGAGALRVYGYTF	TRBJ1-2	NA	17	few	TRBV4-1
TGTGCCAGCAGCCCGGGACTAGCGGACGAGCAGTACTTC	CASSPGLADEQYF	TRBJ2-7	TRBD2	13	NA	TRBV28
TGTGCCAGCAGCGGCCCCAAGCGGGAGGGAACAGATACGCAGTATTTT	CASSGPKREGTDTQYF	TRBJ2-3	TRBD2	16	NA	TRBV9
TGTGCCAGCAGTTACGGCCTAGCGGGACTCCAAGAGACCCAGTACTTC	CASSYGLAGLQETQYF	TRBJ2-5	TRBD2	16	few	TRBV6-2/TRBV6-3
TGTGCCAGCAGTTTACAGGGAGGACGTAACACTGAAGCTTTCTTT	CASSLQGGRNTEAFF	TRBJ1-1	NA	15	NA	TRBV12-3/TRBV12-4
TGTGCCAGCAAGGTTCTGTGGAACACTGAAGCTTTCTTT	CASKVLWNTEAFF	TRBJ1-1	NA	13	NA	TRBV2
TGCGCCAGCAGCCCATCTCAGGGGGTTACCTACGAGCAGTACTTC	CASSPSQGVTYEQYF	TRBJ2-7	TRBD1	15	NA	TRBV4-3
TGTGCCAGCAGCTCGAGGTACAGGGCCAACTACGAGCAGTACTTC	CASSSRYRANYEQYF	TRBJ2-7	NA	15	few	TRBV5-6
TGTGCCAGCAGCTCGGACAGGCCCTACGAGCAGTACTTC	CASSSDRPYEQYF	TRBJ2-7	TRBD1	13	few	TRBV7-9
TGCAGCGTGGAAGGGGTTCTAAACACTGAAGCTTTCTTT	CSVEGVLNTEAFF	TRBJ1-1	NA	13	many	TRBV29-1
TGTGCCAGCGCGTCTGCCGGTACTGAAGCTTTCTTT	CASASAGTEAFF	TRBJ1-1	NA	12	many	TRBV7-9
TGCAGTGCTAGAGAGACTCCTAGCGGGATAACCGGGGAGCTGTTTTTT	CSARETPSGITGELFF	TRBJ2-2	TRBD2	16	NA	TRBV20-1
TGTGCCAGCAGCGTCGCGGCTAGCGGGTCCCTGGATGAGCAGTTCTTC	CASSVAASGSLDEQFF	TRBJ2-1	TRBD2	16	NA	TRBV6-1
TGCGCCAGCAGCCAAGATCCGGGGGATCCTGAAGCTTTCTTT	CASSQDPGDPEAFF	TRBJ1-1	NA	14	few	TRBV4-1
TGTGCCAGCAGTGAAGACCGGGGAGGGCAGCCCCAGCATTTT	CASSEDRGGQPQHF	TRBJ1-5	NA	14	few	TRBV27
TGTGCCAGCAGTTTATTAGCGGGACCAGAGACCCAGTACTTC	CASSLLAGPETQYF	TRBJ2-5	TRBD2	14	few	TRBV28
TGCAGCGTTGGGAGCGTCTCCTACGAGCAGTACTTC	CSVGSVSYEQYF	TRBJ2-7	NA	12	NA	TRBV29-1
TGTGCCAGCAGTTTACGAGGGAGCCCTACCTACGAGCAGTACTTC	CASSLRGSPTYEQYF	TRBJ2-7	NA	15	NA	TRBV27
TGCAGTGCTAGAGATCTTTTTGCCCAGGAAAGTTCACCCCTCCACTTT	CSARDLFAQESSPLHF	TRBJ1-6	NA	16	many	TRBV20-1
TGTGCCAGCAGCTTAGGCGCTACCTACAATGAGCAGTTCTTC	CASSLGATYNEQFF	TRBJ2-1	NA	14	few	TRBV7-2
TGTGCCAGCAGCTTGGCGGAGGTGAGCTTGTACGATGAGCAGTTCTTC	CASSLAEVSLYDEQFF	TRBJ2-1	NA	16	NA	TRBV5-4
TGTGCCAGCAGAGATCCCGACAGGGGGAGTCAGGAGCAGTACTTC	CASRDPDRGSQEQYF	TRBJ2-7	TRBD1	15	NA	TRBV2